The next 24 T cell receptor beta chains were all read from a single sample in a study of T cell responses to AZD1222 COVID-19 vaccine. Clones were read by immunoSEQ multiplex PCR, and TCRdb kept only the in-frame ones, dropping some. The data contain roughly 180,000 clones, about 91% of them singletons. Sequencing was performed on peripheral blood, taken on day 0 of AZD1222 vaccination. The receptors were sampled from an adult in good health.

V is TRBV7-9 and J is TRBJ2-1, with 7 positions matching TRBD2. Germline assignment: CDR1 SEHNR and CDR2 FQNEAQ (reference sequence). The CDR3 loop spans 16 amino acids. The V segment lost 5 bases and the J segment 0 bases; nucleotides outside the gene matches: 7. CDR3 DNA: TGTGCCAGCAGCCTGACTAGCCCCAGCTCCTACAATGAGCAGTTCTTC. Encoded protein: CASSLTSPSSYNEQFF.

This rearrangement joins TRBV5-5 to TRBJ1-1, with TRBD1 matching 7 bases. V dropped 4 bases and J dropped 1; count of bases not matched to a gene: 1. This CDR3 region has 13 residues. Germline CDR1 SGHKS, CDR2 YYEKEE (reference sequence). DNA for the CDR3: TGTGCCAGCAGCCGACAGGGGAACACTGAAGCTTTCTTT. The encoded protein is CASSRQGNTEAFF.

J is TRBJ1-1 and V is TRBV4-1, with a possible D match to TRBD1 (6 bases). Germline V lookup: CDR1 MGHRA, CDR2 YSYEKL. The CDR3 has 16 residues. The germline V and J ends were trimmed by 2 bases and 1 base, with 14 bases remaining between them. CDR3: CASSQPRGAGNTEAFF. CDR3 nucleotides: TGCGCCAGCAGCCAACCCCGGGGGGCGGGGAACACTGAAGCTTTCTTT.

The chain carries TRBV6-5 and TRBJ2-3, with TRBD2 matching 11 bases. From germline, CDR1 is MNHEY and CDR2 SVGAGI. The CDR3 contains 14 residues. Trimming at V came to 6 bases and at J to 5 bases, leaving 4 bases not matched to a gene. This CDR3 is CASRLSGREDTQYF. As DNA, the CDR3 is TGTGCCAGCAGGCTTAGCGGGAGGGAAGATACGCAGTATTTT.

The rearrangement links TRBV6-1 to TRBJ1-5, with 7 positions matching TRBD1. CDR1 and CDR2 from the germline V gene are MNHNS and SASEGT. After removal of 2 bases from V and 7 bases from J, the junction contained 8 bases not matched to a gene. This CDR3 region has 15 residues. In DNA form, the CDR3 reads TGTGCCAGCAGTGAAATGGAGGGGGCTGGCCAGCCCCAGCATTTT. Translating it yields CASSEMEGAGQPQHF.

This chain connects TRBV9 to TRBJ1-1; D remains unclear. The CDR3 runs to 13 residues. Trimming took off 4 bases at V and 1 base at J, with 8 bases between the two ends. Germline CDR1 is SGDLS and CDR2 is YYNGEE. Here the CDR3 DNA reads TGTGCCAGCAGCACCCAATGGAACACTGAAGCTTTCTTT. This encodes CASSTQWNTEAFF.

This chain joins TRBV4-1 and TRBJ1-2; D may be TRBD1 (6 bases). Between the trimmed V and J ends, which lost 1 base and 3 bases, there was a span of 21 bases. The germline gives CDR1 MGHRA, CDR2 YSYEKL. The CDR3 runs 18 residues. The CDR3 nucleotides read TGCGCCAGCAGCCAAGCTGGGGGGCGCGGAAGTGTTGACTATGGCTACACCTTC. This encodes CASSQAGGRGSVDYGYTF.

The chain uses TRBV19 and TRBJ1-2; D is possibly TRBD1 (6 bases). The CDR3 has 15 residues. V lost 7 bases to trimming and J lost 2 bases, with 17 bases between them. Germline CDR1 reads LNHDA; CDR2 reads SQIVND (reference sequence). DNA of the CDR3: TGTGCCAGTACTACAGCTCTTCAGGGGAACTATGGCTACACCTTC. It codes for CASTTALQGNYGYTF.

This chain uses TRBV6-1 with TRBJ1-1, with TRBD1 matching over 8 bases. CDR1 is MNHNS, CDR2 SASEGT, per germline. The J segment lost 5 bases and the V segment lost 2 bases, leaving 7 bases of the junction unmatched. This CDR3 comprises 15 residues. The CDR3 DNA sequence: TGTGCCAGCAGTGAAAGGACAGGGCTGGTTACTGAAGCTTTCTTT. Translated, it gives CASSERTGLVTEAFF.

The V and J genes are TRBV24-1 and TRBJ2-5; D unresolved. The CDR3 loop spans 11 amino acids. Germline CDR1 KGHDR, CDR2 SFDVKD. Trimming took 3 bases from V and 4 from J, leaving 2 bases between them. CDR3 DNA: TGTGCCACCAGTGATCTAGAGACCCAGTACTTC. It specifies CATSDLETQYF.

This chain joins TRBV30 and TRBJ1-4, with D uncertain. The CDR3 covers 13 residues. V was shortened by 5 bases and J by 3 bases, with 10 bases between the two germline ends. Per the germline V gene, CDR1 is GTSNPN and CDR2 is SVGIG (reference sequence). The CDR3 is CAWSDPPNEKLFF. The CDR3 nucleotides read TGTGCCTGGTCCGACCCGCCTAATGAAAAACTGTTTTTT.

This clone was counted once. V usage is TRBV11-2 and J usage is TRBJ2-7, with D unresolved. The CDR3 is made up of 16 amino acids. CDR1 is SGHAT and CDR2 is FQNNGV in the germline V gene. Between the trimmed V and J ends, which lost 3 bases and 0 bases, there was a span of 15 bases. DNA for the CDR3: TGTGCCAGCAGCTTTGACCGTACATCGACCTCCTACGAGCAGTACTTC. This gives the protein CASSFDRTSTSYEQYF.

The chain recombines TRBV2 with TRBJ2-1; tentatively, D is TRBD2 (7 bases). The CDR3 contains 16 residues. Trimming left V 5 bases short and J 4 bases short, with 18 bases between. Germline lookup yields CDR1 SNHLY and CDR2 FYNNEI. The CDR3 loop reads CASSPRGGGPYNEQFF. The CDR3 DNA reads as TGTGCCAGCAGTCCTAGGGGGGGAGGGCCTTACAATGAGCAGTTCTTC. Drawing the rest from reference TRBV2 and TRBJ2-1, the complete variable domain is EPEVTQTPSHQVTQMGQEVILRCVPISNHLYFYWYRQILGQKVEFLVSFYNNEISEKSEIFDDQFSVERPDGSNFTLKIRSTKLEDSAMYFCASSPRGGGPYNEQFFGPGTRLTVL.

This rearrangement joins TRBV5-1 to TRBJ2-5, with D possibly TRBD2 on 6 matching bases. The CDR3 has 14 residues. V was cut by 2 bases and J by 0 bases, with 8 bases left in between. Germline values: CDR1 SGHRS, CDR2 YFSETQ. The CDR3 spells CASSFGGNQETQYF. The CDR3, as DNA: TGCGCCAGCAGCTTTGGAGGGAACCAAGAGACCCAGTACTTC.

This clone showed up just once. The chain couples TRBV5-5 to TRBJ1-1; D uncertain. The CDR3 loop spans 12 amino acids. V lost 10 bases and J 2 bases, leaving 12 bases between the germline ends. Germline V lookup: CDR1 SGHKS, CDR2 YYEKEE (reference sequence). CDR3: CAQRAFNTEAFF. Here the CDR3 DNA reads TGTGCCCAAAGGGCCTTCAACACTGAAGCTTTCTTT.

The CDR3 is CASSLWPGSPSTDTQYF. The CDR3 region has the DNA TGTGCCAGCAGCTTATGGCCGGGATCCCCTAGCACAGATACGCAGTATTTT. This chain joins TRBV11-2 and TRBJ2-3; D may be TRBD2 (5 bases). The CDR3 sequence is 17 residues long. Germline V lookup: CDR1 SGHAT, CDR2 FQNNGV. The V and J ends lost 2 bases and 0 bases respectively, with 15 bases between them.

The sample holds one count of this clone. The chain joins TRBV6-6 to TRBJ2-5; TRBD2 agrees at 13 bases. The CDR3 extends over 17 amino acids. J was trimmed by 0 bases and V by 7 bases; bases with no gene match: 8. Germline values: CDR1 MNHNY, CDR2 SVGAGI (reference sequence). This CDR3 is CASIRLAGGMYQETQYF. For the CDR3, the DNA is TGTGCCAGCATTCGACTAGCGGGGGGAATGTACCAAGAGACCCAGTACTTC.

The genes are TRBV3-1 (or the pseudogene TRBV3-2) and TRBJ2-2, with 7 bases that match TRBD2. Germline V gene sequence: CDR1 LGHDT, CDR2 YNNKEL (reference sequence). The CDR3 covers 16 residues. With V trimmed by 1 base and J by 0 bases, 2 bases remained unmatched. The CDR3 protein is CASSQVSGPNTGELFF. In DNA, the CDR3 is TGTGCCAGCAGCCAAGTTAGCGGGCCGAACACCGGGGAGCTGTTTTTT.

The V gene is TRBV5-3, the J gene TRBJ1-6, with D maybe TRBD1 (6 bases). TRBV5-3 is annotated as an ORF whose role is uncertain. V was cut by 4 bases and J by 1 base, with 21 bases left in between. CDR3 length: 19 residues. CDR3 region: CARSNMTGAPGSYNSPLHF. For the CDR3, the DNA is TGTGCCAGAAGCAATATGACAGGTGCCCCTGGATCCTATAATTCACCCCTCCACTTT.

The chain couples TRBV9 to TRBJ1-1; D is undetermined. The germline V and J ends were trimmed by 0 bases and 2 bases, with 11 bases remaining between them. The V gene's germline CDR1 is SGDLS and CDR2 YYNGEE. This CDR3 comprises 15 residues. CDR3 residues: CASSVGRRLNTEAFF. The CDR3 coding sequence is TGTGCCAGCAGCGTAGGCAGGAGACTAAACACTGAAGCTTTCTTT.

J is TRBJ2-5 and V is TRBV10-2, with 12 bases lining up with TRBD2. Germline trimming cut 3 bases from V and 2 bases from J; bases unmatched to any gene: 4. Germline CDR1 and CDR2: WSHSY and SAAADI. The CDR3 loop spans 16 amino acids. CDR3 in DNA: TGCGCCAGCAGTGACCTAGCGGGGGGGCATCAAGAGACCCAGTACTTC. Its translation is CASSDLAGGHQETQYF.

CDR3 bases: TGTGCCAGCTCACTCGGACTAGCGTCCTACAATGAGCAGTTCTTC. It codes for CASSLGLASYNEQFF. The chain uses TRBV18 and TRBJ2-1, with 9 bases identical to TRBD2. J gave up 1 base and V 4 bases, and 2 bases lay outside the gene matches. CDR3 length: 15 amino acids. Germline CDR1 and CDR2: KGHSH and LQKENI.

V usage is TRBV9 and J usage is TRBJ1-3; D gene uncertain. The CDR3 is made up of 17 amino acids. Germline loops: CDR1 SGDLS, CDR2 YYNGEE. The V end lost 0 bases, the J end lost 0 bases, and 13 bases lay between the germline ends. In DNA form, the CDR3 reads TGTGCCAGCAGCGTAGTAGCCAGCCCCCTCTCTGGAAACACCATATATTTT. It specifies CASSVVASPLSGNTIYF.

Of note for this clone: This sample includes further DNA sequences coding for the same CDR3. The rearrangement links TRBV9 to TRBJ1-5, with D unresolved. Germline CDR1 SGDLS, CDR2 YYNGEE. The CDR3 runs to 14 residues. V lost 0 bases, J lost 1 base, and 5 bases lay in between. The CDR3 protein is CASSVDGSNQPQHF. The CDR3 DNA is TGTGCCAGCAGCGTAGACGGAAGCAATCAGCCCCAGCATTTT. Full variable domain (rest looked up from reference TRBV9 and TRBJ1-5): DSGVTQTPKHLITATGQRVTLRCSPRSGDLSVYWYQQSLDQGLQFLIQYYNGEERAKGNILERFSAQQFPDLHSELNLSSLELGDSALYFCASSVDGSNQPQHFGDGTRLSIL.